This T cell receptor (beta chain) was recovered during a study of early T cells in non-severe SARS-CoV-2 infection. Across the whole study: With bulk RNA from unsorted whole blood as input, sequencing yielded unpaired chains.

MiXCR was run by TCRdb on the 5' RACE reads, yielding one entry per CDR3 protein. The data hold around 61,000 distinct CDR3 sequences, with more than 10% observed a single time. The CDR3 runs 12 residues. Trimming shortened V by 2 bases and J by 8 bases, and 7 bases separated the two germline ends. CDR1 is SGHVS and CDR2 is FQNEAQ in the germline V gene. This clonotype was observed a few times. The sample comprised whole blood. The chain uses TRBV7-8 and TRBJ1-3; D is uncertain. The clonotype was recovered from an adult who was a healthcare worker with PCR-confirmed SARS-CoV-2 infection or an uninfected control (not recorded which). For the CDR3, the DNA is TGTGCCAGCAGCTTATCGGGAGACACCATATATTTT. Translated: CASSLSGDTIYF.